These 11 T cell receptor beta chains share one sample of origin, sequenced in a study of shared clonotypes between healthy human individuals. Measured with immunoSEQ multiplex PCR; TCRdb has only the in-frame clones, and not every one. The table records about a million clones, roughly 80% of them present only once. The sequenced sample consisted of memory CD4+ T cells from PBMCs. Indicated subset: CD45RA-negative fraction. Receptors were obtained from a man aged 18 to 30 in good health. Some clones in this sample may be carry-over from other donors' samples.

The chain joins TRBV28 to TRBJ2-3; the match to TRBD1 covers 7 bases. The CDR3 loop spans 16 amino acids. Per germline, CDR1 MDHEN and CDR2 SYDVKM. The ends lost 5 bases at V and 2 bases at J; junction bases unmatched: 10. The chain's CDR3 is CASSPLGTDLTDTQYF. The DNA for the CDR3 is TGTGCCAGCAGTCCGCTCGGGACAGACCTCACAGATACGCAGTATTTT.

The chain links TRBV11-2 to TRBJ1-2, with D perhaps TRBD1 (6 bases). The V gene's germline CDR1 is SGHAT and CDR2 FQNNGV. CDR3 size: 12 residues. The ends were cut back, 6 bases at V and 8 bases at J, with 13 bases in the middle. CDR3 sequence: CASSIQGIGYTF. The CDR3 coding sequence is TGTGCCAGCAGTATACAGGGAATCGGCTACACCTTC.

The chain is built from TRBV29-1 and TRBJ1-2; the D gene is possibly TRBD1 (5 bases). CDR1 and CDR2 (germline): SQVTM, ANQGSEA. V lost 5 bases and J 6 bases, leaving 16 bases between the germline ends. This CDR3 region has 13 residues. The CDR3 DNA follows: TGCAGCGTTCAACGAAGGACATTCCATGGCTACACCTTC. Translation gives CSVQRRTFHGYTF.

V usage is TRBV5-3 and J usage is TRBJ1-1; D is unclear. TRBV5-3 is recorded as an ORF, its role being uncertain. Trimming stripped 0 bases from V and 8 bases from J, with 8 bases between. The CDR3 covers 12 residues. This chain's CDR3 is CARSLAGPEAFF. The CDR3 bases are TGTGCCAGAAGCTTGGCAGGCCCAGAAGCTTTCTTT.

This chain connects TRBV4-2 to TRBJ2-3, with D perhaps TRBD1 (7 bases). Germline V lookup: CDR1 LGHNA, CDR2 YNFKEQ. This CDR3 has 17 residues. V lost 0 bases to trimming and J lost 5 bases, with 18 bases between them. The DNA for the CDR3 is TGTGCCAGCAGCCAAGAGGGGAGGCTCTCAGGGGGAGATACGCAGTATTTT. The encoded protein is CASSQEGRLSGGDTQYF.

The rearrangement joins TRBV28 to TRBJ1-2; D is perhaps TRBD1 (6 bases). This CDR3 region has 11 residues. The V and J ends lost 7 bases and 8 bases respectively, with 11 bases between them. Germline V gives CDR1 MDHEN, CDR2 SYDVKM. The CDR3 nucleotides read TGTGCCAGCACATCCCAGGGGGGCTACACCTTC. Protein: CASTSQGGYTF.

The rearrangement joins TRBV4-3 to TRBJ2-1; 10 bases fit TRBD2. The CDR3 is 17 amino acids. Germline CDR1 reads LGHNA; CDR2 reads YSLEER. V was pared by 1 base and J by 7 bases, with 10 bases of the junction left unmatched. CDR3 sequence: CASSQVLASGSGNEQFF. CDR3 bases: TGCGCCAGCAGCCAAGTGTTGGCTAGCGGGAGTGGAAATGAGCAGTTCTTC.

This rearrangement joins TRBV4-1 to TRBJ2-5; D unresolved. Per the germline V gene, CDR1 is MGHRA and CDR2 is YSYEKL. This CDR3 is 13 amino acids long. Trimming took 2 bases from V and 4 from J, leaving 8 bases between them. The chain's CDR3 is CASSQSAPETQYF. Written as DNA, the CDR3 is TGCGCCAGCAGCCAATCGGCCCCAGAGACCCAGTACTTC.

The chain couples TRBV28 to TRBJ1-2; no clear D gene. The V gene lost 7 bases and the J gene lost 3 bases, with 12 bases spanning the gap. The length of the CDR3 is 13 residues. Germline-derived CDR1 and CDR2 are MDHEN and SYDVKM. Here the CDR3 reads CASNNPGYYGYTF. The CDR3, as DNA: TGTGCCAGCAACAACCCGGGCTACTATGGCTACACCTTC.

This sequence joins TRBV28 and TRBJ2-7; perhaps TRBD1 as D (6 bases). The V gene lost 6 bases and the J gene lost 3 bases, with 15 bases spanning the gap. CDR3 length: 14 residues. Germline V CDR1 and CDR2: MDHEN, SYDVKM. Here the CDR3 DNA reads TGTGCCAGCAGGGGTCAGGGGAGCATCTACGAGCAGTACTTC. This gives the protein CASRGQGSIYEQYF.

This clone was counted many times. This sequence joins TRBV6-6 and TRBJ2-7; no clear D. This CDR3 region has 11 residues. V was clipped by 5 bases and J by 2 bases, with 4 bases between them. Germline V gene data show CDR1 as MNHNY and CDR2 as SVGAGI (reference sequence). The CDR3 is CASSTPYEQYF. The CDR3 DNA reads as TGTGCCAGCAGTACGCCCTACGAGCAGTACTTC.